These 25 T cell receptor beta chains share one sample of origin, sequenced in a study of Graves' ophthalmopathy and Graves' hyperthyroidism. Amplification from RNA transcripts yielded the TCR beta CDR3 regions. Scientists carried out first-round RT-PCR using HTBI primers and then a second-round multiplex PCR. MiXCR, run by TCRdb on the multiplex PCR reads, gives a single entry per CDR3 protein. Among around 660,000 distinct CDR3 sequences listed, approximately 39% were seen once. The specimen was peripheral blood. The receptors here all came from an adult man with Graves' ophthalmopathy.

Concerning this clonotype: One junction end disagrees with the germline gene, perhaps due to a read error. The chain is built from TRBV2 and TRBJ1-2, with 8 bases that match TRBD1. The CDR3 totals 14 residues. Germline loops: CDR1 SNHLY, CDR2 FYNNEI. The CDR3 sequence is CASSPSDRASGYTF. As DNA, the CDR3 is TGCGCCAGCAGCCCATCGGACAGGGCGAGTGGCTACACCTTC.

This clonotype was observed a single time. The CDR3 coding sequence is TGTGCCAGCATCGAAGGCGGAACCGACTATGGCTACACCTTC. This sequence encodes CASIEGGTDYGYTF. The rearrangement links TRBV2 to TRBJ1-2, with D unresolved. The germline V and J ends were trimmed by 7 bases and 3 bases, with 15 bases remaining between them. Germline CDR1 reads SNHLY; CDR2 reads FYNNEI. The CDR3 loop spans 14 amino acids.

A few counts support this clonotype. V is TRBV5-8 and J is TRBJ1-1; D is undetermined. V was cut by 2 bases and J by 4 bases, with 12 bases left in between. Germline CDR1 SGHTS, CDR2 YDEGEE. CDR3 length equals 14 residues. Here the CDR3 reads CASSFNFVGTEAFF. The CDR3 DNA follows: TGTGCCAGCAGCTTCAACTTCGTGGGCACTGAAGCTTTCTTT.

This clonotype was observed at least ten times. The rearrangement uses TRBV20-1 and TRBJ2-5; D is perhaps TRBD1 (6 bases). This CDR3 comprises 13 residues. The germline V gene encodes CDR1 DFQATT and CDR2 SNEGSKA (reference sequence). V lost 1 base to trimming and J lost 2 bases, with 8 bases between them. CDR3 nucleotide sequence: TGCAGTGCTAGAGGTCAGGGGCAAGAGACCCAGTACTTC. Amino acids: CSARGQGQETQYF.

The chain has TRBV2 and TRBJ2-5; 9 positions match TRBD2. This CDR3 comprises 14 residues. J lost 7 bases, V lost 2 bases, and 5 bases had no gene match. Germline CDR1 and CDR2: SNHLY and FYNNEI. This chain's CDR3 is CASSERRAGGTQYF. CDR3 bases: TGTGCCAGCAGTGAACGGAGAGCGGGAGGGACCCAGTACTTC.

The V and J genes are TRBV10-3 and TRBJ2-6, with 9 positions matching TRBD1. V shed 8 bases, J shed 0 bases, and the junction held 5 bases outside the gene matches. Germline V lookup: CDR1 ENHRY, CDR2 SYGVKD. The CDR3 is 16 residues long. CDR3 coding DNA: TGTGCCATCGGGACAGGGCCCTTCTCTGGGGCCAACGTCCTGACTTTC. This codes for CAIGTGPFSGANVLTF.

The chain couples TRBV28 to TRBJ2-2; D ambiguous. The CDR3 covers 13 residues. Deletions cut 7 bases from V and 0 bases from J, with 6 bases between. In germline, CDR1 is MDHEN, CDR2 SYDVKM. CDR3 residues: CASTGSNTGELFF. The CDR3 DNA sequence: TGTGCCAGCACAGGATCGAACACCGGGGAGCTGTTTTTT.

Notes on this clonotype: The junction departs from the called germline gene at one end, perhaps through a read error. The chain recombines TRBV7-2 with TRBJ1-2; D possibly corresponds to TRBD1 (5 bases). The CDR3 runs 13 residues. Germline V gene lookup returns CDR1 SGHTA and CDR2 FQGNSA. DNA of the CDR3: TGTGCCAACAGCTTACAGGTCCTCGGAGGCCACACCTTC. Amino acid sequence: CANSLQVLGGHTF.

This CDR3 is CATSSVLRDTGGDTF. The DNA for the CDR3 is TGTGCCACCAGCAGCGTTCTCCGGGACACCGGTGGGGACACCTTC. The V and J genes are TRBV24-1 and TRBJ1-2, with a possible D match to TRBD1 (6 bases). The CDR3 has 15 residues. V was shortened by 7 bases and J by 12 bases, with 26 bases between the two germline ends. CDR1 KGHDR and CDR2 SFDVKD come from the germline V gene.

The genes are TRBV5-1 and TRBJ1-1; 10 bases align to TRBD1. Germline CDR1 is SGHRS and CDR2 is YFSETQ. V was clipped by 4 bases and J by 0 bases; unmatched bases: 6. CDR3 size: 16 residues. CDR3 protein: CASSRIDRGLNTEAFF. For the CDR3, the DNA is TGCGCCAGCAGCCGGATTGACAGGGGGCTGAACACTGAAGCTTTCTTT.

The chain couples TRBV7-8 to TRBJ2-2; D is ambiguous. The V gene's germline CDR1 is SGHVS and CDR2 FQNEAQ. The CDR3 is made up of 18 amino acids. V lost 3 bases and J lost 0, with 17 bases in between. CDR3 region: CASSLLLRWSTNTGELFF. The CDR3 DNA reads TGTGCCAGCAGCTTGTTACTACGCTGGTCCACGAACACCGGGGAGCTGTTTTTT.

V gene TRBV7-9 combines with J gene TRBJ1-2; D uncertain. The CDR3 length is 12 residues. The germline gives CDR1 SEHNR, CDR2 FQNEAQ (reference sequence). V was trimmed by 5 bases and J by 3 bases, leaving 7 bases between them. The CDR3 is CASSPFDYGYTF. For the CDR3, the DNA is TGTGCCAGCAGCCCGTTCGACTATGGCTACACCTTC.

The chain carries TRBV25-1 and TRBJ1-1; possibly TRBD1 for D (6 bases). The CDR3 loop spans 13 amino acids. The ends were cut back, 3 bases at V and 5 bases at J, with 10 bases in the middle. Germline-derived CDR1 and CDR2 are MGHDK and SYGVNS. CDR3 nucleotides: TGTGCCAGCAGTGAGGGGACACCGACTGAAGCTTTCTTT. Translating it yields CASSEGTPTEAFF.

A few counts support this clonotype. The chain uses TRBV7-6 and TRBJ2-7; D unclear. CDR3 length equals 14 residues. Deletions cut 3 bases from V and 1 base from J, with 10 bases between. Germline V gives CDR1 SGHVS, CDR2 FNYEAQ. In DNA, the CDR3 is TGTGCCAGCAGCTTCCAGGAAAATTCCTACGAGCAGTACTTC. Protein: CASSFQENSYEQYF.

This clonotype was seen a few times. The J gene is TRBJ2-7, the V gene TRBV12-3 or TRBV12-4; 8 bases line up with TRBD1. V lost 5 bases to trimming and J lost 1 base; unmatched junction nucleotides: 7. The CDR3 covers 15 residues. Here the CDR3 reads CASSQGTGVSYEQYF. The CDR3 region has the DNA TGTGCCAGCAGTCAGGGGACAGGTGTTTCCTACGAGCAGTACTTC.

In its sample, this clonotype was seen many times. The rearrangement uses TRBV5-6 and TRBJ1-2; 7 nucleotides line up with TRBD1. The CDR3 is 13 amino acids. Germline V gene sequence: CDR1 SGHDT, CDR2 YYEEEE. J lost 6 bases, V lost 4 bases, and 6 bases had no gene match. CDR3 sequence: CASSRDQGDGYTF. CDR3 nucleotide sequence: TGTGCCAGCAGCCGAGATCAGGGGGATGGCTACACCTTC.

Comment on this clonotype: A much larger clonotype is one base distant, so this may be a read error. V gene TRBV10-3 combines with J gene TRBJ1-5; 9 bases line up with TRBD1. This CDR3 has 20 residues. Germline V gene sequence: CDR1 ENHRY, CDR2 SYGVKD. The V gene end was trimmed by 2 bases and the J gene end by 1 base; junction bases not matched to a gene: 15. The CDR3 loop is CAISEVRGTGKSGSNQPQHF. CDR3 bases: TGTGCCATCAGTGAGGTCAGGGGGACAGGGAAATCGGGCAGCAATCAGCCCCAGCATTTT.

The chain has TRBV20-1 and TRBJ2-7, with a possible D match to TRBD2 (6 bases). The J call is doubtful: the DNA matches TRBJ2-1 better. Germline lookup yields CDR1 DFQATT and CDR2 SNEGSKA (reference sequence). This CDR3 is built from 11 residues. The CDR3 DNA sequence: TGCAGTGCTAGTCTAGCGACTGAGCAGTTCTTC. Encoded protein: CSASLATEQFF.

Of note for this clonotype: One end of the junction fails to match germline, which may point to a read error. The chain uses TRBV5-1 and TRBJ1-1, with D possibly TRBD1 on 5 matching bases. The CDR3 totals 13 residues. CDR1 and CDR2 from the germline V gene are SGHRS and YFSETQ. In nucleotides, the CDR3 is TGTGCCAGCGGCTTGACAGAGAACACTGAAGCTTTCTTT. Residues: CASGLTENTEAFF.

The rearrangement joins TRBV5-6 to TRBJ2-7; 8 bases agree with TRBD1. Germline V gene sequence: CDR1 SGHDT, CDR2 YYEEEE. This CDR3 has 14 residues. Losses at the gene ends were 4 bases for V and 5 bases for J; bases not matched to a gene: 8. DNA for the CDR3: TGTGCCAGCAGCCCCGGACAGGGTCTCCACGAGCAGTACTTC. This encodes CASSPGQGLHEQYF. The whole variable domain, remainder taken from reference TRBV5-6 and TRBJ2-7, is DAGVTQSPTHLIKTRGQQVTLRCSPKSGHDTVSWYQQALGQGPQFIFQYYEEEERQRGNFPDRFSGHQFPNYSSELNVNALLLGDSALYLCASSPGQGLHEQYFGPGTRLTVT.

The rearrangement links TRBV20-1 to TRBJ1-4; D remains ambiguous. The germline gives CDR1 DFQATT, CDR2 SNEGSKA (reference sequence). The CDR3 is 18 amino acids. The ends were cut back, 6 bases at V and 0 bases at J, with 23 bases in the middle. Written as DNA, the CDR3 is TGCAGTGCCTCCGAAGCGGGAAGTCTTACTGCAACTAATGAAAAACTGTTTTTT. Protein product: CSASEAGSLTATNEKLFF.

This clonotype was seen at least ten times. This chain joins TRBV2 and TRBJ2-7, with D perhaps being TRBD1 or TRBD2 (7 bases each). CDR3 size: 15 residues. Germline V gene lookup returns CDR1 SNHLY and CDR2 FYNNEI. The V gene lost 6 bases and the J gene lost 3 bases, with 18 bases spanning the gap. The CDR3: CASRGGQTGGYEQYF. The CDR3 nucleotides are TGTGCCAGCAGGGGGGGACAGACGGGAGGCTACGAGCAGTACTTC.

The V and J genes are TRBV10-3 and TRBJ2-5; 8 nucleotides align to TRBD1. Germline CDR1 is ENHRY and CDR2 is SYGVKD. V shed 6 bases, J shed 5 bases, and the junction held 2 bases outside the gene matches. This CDR3 spans 12 amino acids. Here the CDR3 DNA reads TGTGCCATCAGAGACAGGGGCGAGACCCAGTACTTC. Amino acids: CAIRDRGETQYF.

This clonotype was recorded a few times. This rearrangement joins TRBV6-5 to TRBJ1-2; 10 bases are shared with TRBD1. Germline V gene data show CDR1 as MNHEY and CDR2 as SVGAGI. The CDR3 extends over 14 amino acids. Trimming removed 6 bases from V and 4 bases from J; junction bases left unmatched: 5. Here the CDR3 DNA reads TGTGCCAGCAGACCCGGGACAGGGGCCTATGGCTACACCTTC. Encoded protein: CASRPGTGAYGYTF.

The rearrangement joins TRBV27 to TRBJ2-5; no firm D call. CDR3 length: 13 residues. From germline, CDR1 is MNHEY and CDR2 SMNVEV (reference sequence). V lost 2 bases and J 5 bases, leaving 9 bases between the germline ends. CDR3 coding DNA: TGTGCCAGCAGTTTAACGCCGCTGGAGACCCAGTACTTC. Translated: CASSLTPLETQYF.